The entry that follows covers one T cell receptor (beta chain) sequence. Trimming stripped 3 bases from V and 1 base from J, with 16 bases between. The CDR3 consists of 16 residues. Germline CDR1 and CDR2: KGHSH and LQKENI. The data originate from a study of cytomegalovirus exposure and HLA in healthy donors. With 60 Vbeta and 13 Jbeta primers, the PCR was carried out. Some clones are missing from TCRdb's copy, which holds only in-frame ones; the method was immunoSEQ multiplex PCR. The sample holds roughly 150,000 clones; about 80% are singletons and the top ten take under 0.8%. The rearrangement uses TRBV18 and TRBJ2-7, with D tentatively TRBD1 (6 bases). The sequenced sample was PBMCs. This TCR came from a male donor in good health and CMV-seronegative. In nucleotides, the CDR3 is TGTGCCAGCTCACCGAACAGGGAAATGGGATCCTACGAGCAGTACTTC. Translation gives CASSPNREMGSYEQYF.